The 3 T cell receptor beta chains listed next were all sequenced from one sample in a study of cytomegalovirus exposure and HLA in healthy donors (dated by TCRdb to about 2017). Receptor amplification or capture employed the immunoSEQ multiplex PCR assay. The multiplex PCR relied on a mix of 60 forward primers for TCR Vbeta segments and 13 reverse primers for TCR Jbeta segments. Not all clones reach the TCRdb copy of this immuneACCESS table, which keeps in-frame sequences only. Checked studies attribute under half of the gap to unresolved V genes and leave the rest unexplained. A total of roughly 170,000 clones appear in this sample, 82% of them only once. Clones ranked in the top ten supply 1.5% of the sample. The sequenced sample was PBMCs. These receptors were taken from a male donor in good health and CMV-seronegative.

The chain has TRBV7-2 and TRBJ1-2, with a weak D call TRBD1 (5 bases). The V end lost 5 bases, the J end lost 4 bases, and 11 bases lay between the germline ends. The germline V gene encodes CDR1 SGHTA and CDR2 FQGNSA. The CDR3 is 13 amino acids. The CDR3: CASSRSGLYGYTF. CDR3 sequence (DNA): TGTGCCAGCAGCCGATCGGGACTCTATGGCTACACCTTC.

In this sample, this clone turned up once. The chain combines TRBV5-6 with TRBJ1-2, with 8 bases matching TRBD1. From germline, CDR1 is SGHDT and CDR2 YYEEEE. CDR3 size: 19 residues. The ends lost 3 bases at V and 1 base at J; junction bases unmatched: 17. Here the CDR3 reads CASSSRPGQAILNNYGYTF. In DNA, the CDR3 is TGTGCCAGCAGCTCTAGACCGGGACAGGCGATCCTTAATAACTATGGCTACACCTTC.

The genes are TRBV19 and TRBJ1-2; TRBD1 aligns across 8 bases. The germline V gene has CDR1 LNHDA and CDR2 SQIVND (reference sequence). This CDR3 region has 17 residues. The J segment lost 3 bases and the V segment lost 2 bases, leaving 11 bases of the junction unmatched. DNA for the CDR3: TGTGCCAGTAGTATATCTGGACAGGGTGTGGCCGACTATGGCTACACCTTC. It encodes CASSISGQGVADYGYTF.